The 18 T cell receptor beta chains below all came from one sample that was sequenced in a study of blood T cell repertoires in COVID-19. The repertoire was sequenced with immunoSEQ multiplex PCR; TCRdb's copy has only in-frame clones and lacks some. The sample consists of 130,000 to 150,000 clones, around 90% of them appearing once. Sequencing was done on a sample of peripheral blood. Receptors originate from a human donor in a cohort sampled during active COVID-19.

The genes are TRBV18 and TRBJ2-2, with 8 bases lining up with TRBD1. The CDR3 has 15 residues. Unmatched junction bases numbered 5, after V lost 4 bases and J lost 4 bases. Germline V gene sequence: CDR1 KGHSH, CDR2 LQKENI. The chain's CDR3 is CASSQDRAGTGELFF. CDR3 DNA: TGTGCCAGCTCACAGGACAGGGCTGGCACCGGGGAGCTGTTTTTT.

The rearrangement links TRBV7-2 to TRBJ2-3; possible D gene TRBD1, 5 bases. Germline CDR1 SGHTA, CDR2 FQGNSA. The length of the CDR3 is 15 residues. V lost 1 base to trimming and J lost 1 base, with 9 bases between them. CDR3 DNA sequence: TGTGCCAGCAGCTTAGGATCCAGGGGCACAGATACGCAGTATTTT. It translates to CASSLGSRGTDTQYF.

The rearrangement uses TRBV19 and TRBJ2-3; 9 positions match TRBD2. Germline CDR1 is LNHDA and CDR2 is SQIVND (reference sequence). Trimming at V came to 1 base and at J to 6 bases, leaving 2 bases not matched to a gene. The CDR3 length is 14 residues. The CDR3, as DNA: TGTGCCAGTAGTATAGGGCGGGAGGGGGATACGCAGTATTTT. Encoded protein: CASSIGREGDTQYF.

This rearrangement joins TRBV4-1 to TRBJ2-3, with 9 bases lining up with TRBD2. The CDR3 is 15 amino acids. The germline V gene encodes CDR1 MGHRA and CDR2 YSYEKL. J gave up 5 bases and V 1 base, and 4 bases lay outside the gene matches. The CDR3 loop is CASSQGGLAGDTQYF. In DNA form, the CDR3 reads TGCGCCAGCAGCCAAGGGGGACTAGCCGGAGATACGCAGTATTTT.

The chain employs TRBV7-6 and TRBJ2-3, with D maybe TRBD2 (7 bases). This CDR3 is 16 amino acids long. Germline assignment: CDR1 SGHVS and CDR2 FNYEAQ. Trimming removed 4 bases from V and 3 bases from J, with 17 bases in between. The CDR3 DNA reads TGTGCCAGCAGCTGGAGGGGGGGGCGTGGTACAGATACGCAGTATTTT. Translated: CASSWRGGRGTDTQYF.

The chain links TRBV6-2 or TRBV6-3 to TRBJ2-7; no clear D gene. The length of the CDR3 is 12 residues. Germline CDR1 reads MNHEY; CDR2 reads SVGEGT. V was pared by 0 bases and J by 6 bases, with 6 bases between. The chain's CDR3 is CASSYSRPEQYF. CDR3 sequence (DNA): TGTGCCAGCAGTTACTCTCGTCCCGAGCAGTACTTC.

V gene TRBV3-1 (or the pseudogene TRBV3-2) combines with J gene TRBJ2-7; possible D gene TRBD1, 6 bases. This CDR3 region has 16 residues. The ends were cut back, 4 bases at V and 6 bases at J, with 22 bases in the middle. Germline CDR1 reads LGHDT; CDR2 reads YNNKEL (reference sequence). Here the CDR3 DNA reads TGTGCCAGCAGCCGACATGCGGCAGGGGAAATCGGCGAGCAGTACTTC. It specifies CASSRHAAGEIGEQYF.

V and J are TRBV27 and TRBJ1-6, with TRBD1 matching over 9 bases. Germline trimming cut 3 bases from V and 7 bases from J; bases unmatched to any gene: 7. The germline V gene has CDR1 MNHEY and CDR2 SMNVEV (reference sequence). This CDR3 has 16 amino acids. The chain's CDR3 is CASSFIGQGRNSPLHF. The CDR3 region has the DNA TGTGCCAGCAGTTTTATAGGACAGGGGAGGAATTCACCCCTCCACTTT.

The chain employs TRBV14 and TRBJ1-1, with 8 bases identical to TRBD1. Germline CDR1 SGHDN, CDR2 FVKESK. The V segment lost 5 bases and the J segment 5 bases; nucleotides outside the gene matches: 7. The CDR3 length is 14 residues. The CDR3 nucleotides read TGTGCCAGCAGCAGCTGGACAGGGAAGACTGAAGCTTTCTTT. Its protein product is CASSSWTGKTEAFF.

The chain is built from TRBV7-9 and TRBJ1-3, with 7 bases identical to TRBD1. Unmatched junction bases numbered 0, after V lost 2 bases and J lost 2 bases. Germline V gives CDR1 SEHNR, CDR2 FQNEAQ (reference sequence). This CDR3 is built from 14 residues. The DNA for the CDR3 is TGTGCCAGCAGCTTAAGGGGGCCTGGAAACACCATATATTTT. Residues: CASSLRGPGNTIYF.

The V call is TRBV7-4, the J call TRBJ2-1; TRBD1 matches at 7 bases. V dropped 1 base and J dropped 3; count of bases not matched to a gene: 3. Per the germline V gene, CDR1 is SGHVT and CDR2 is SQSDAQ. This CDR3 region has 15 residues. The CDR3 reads CASSLDRDSYNEQFF. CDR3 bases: TGTGCCAGCAGCTTAGACAGGGACAGCTACAATGAGCAGTTCTTC.

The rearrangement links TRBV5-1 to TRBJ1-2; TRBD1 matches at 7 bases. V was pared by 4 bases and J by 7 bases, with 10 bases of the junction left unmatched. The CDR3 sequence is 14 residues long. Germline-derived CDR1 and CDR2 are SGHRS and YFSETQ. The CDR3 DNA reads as TGCGCCAGCAGCGGATCAACAGGGGTTGGTGGCTACACCTTC. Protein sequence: CASSGSTGVGGYTF.

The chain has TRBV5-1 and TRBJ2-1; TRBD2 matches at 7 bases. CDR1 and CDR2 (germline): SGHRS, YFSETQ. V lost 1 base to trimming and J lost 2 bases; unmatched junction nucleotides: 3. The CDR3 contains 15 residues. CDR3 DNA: TGCGCCAGCAGCTTGAATGGGGGGGCCTACAATGAGCAGTTCTTC. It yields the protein CASSLNGGAYNEQFF.

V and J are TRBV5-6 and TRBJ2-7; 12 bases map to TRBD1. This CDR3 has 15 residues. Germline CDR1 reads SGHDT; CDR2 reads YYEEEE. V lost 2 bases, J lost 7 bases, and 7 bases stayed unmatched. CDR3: CASSLPGQGAGEQYF. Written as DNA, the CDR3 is TGTGCCAGCAGCTTACCGGGACAGGGGGCGGGAGAGCAGTACTTC.

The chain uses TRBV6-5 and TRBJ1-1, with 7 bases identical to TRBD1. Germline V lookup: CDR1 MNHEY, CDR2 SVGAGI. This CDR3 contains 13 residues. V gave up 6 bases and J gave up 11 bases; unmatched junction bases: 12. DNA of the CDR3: TGTGCCAGCAGAAGACAGGGTCTATTTTCTGCTTTCTTT. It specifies CASRRQGLFSAFF.

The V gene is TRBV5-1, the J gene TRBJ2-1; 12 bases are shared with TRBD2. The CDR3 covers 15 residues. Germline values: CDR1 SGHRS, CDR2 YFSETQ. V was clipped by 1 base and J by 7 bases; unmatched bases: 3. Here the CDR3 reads CASSLPSGGANEQFF. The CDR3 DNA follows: TGCGCCAGCAGCTTGCCTAGCGGGGGGGCGAATGAGCAGTTCTTC.

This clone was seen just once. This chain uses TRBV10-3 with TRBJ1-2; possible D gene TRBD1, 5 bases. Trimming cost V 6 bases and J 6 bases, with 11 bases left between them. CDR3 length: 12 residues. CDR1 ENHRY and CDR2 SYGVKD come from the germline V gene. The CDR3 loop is CAIRGTGNGYTF. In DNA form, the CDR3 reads TGTGCCATCAGAGGGACTGGCAATGGCTACACCTTC.

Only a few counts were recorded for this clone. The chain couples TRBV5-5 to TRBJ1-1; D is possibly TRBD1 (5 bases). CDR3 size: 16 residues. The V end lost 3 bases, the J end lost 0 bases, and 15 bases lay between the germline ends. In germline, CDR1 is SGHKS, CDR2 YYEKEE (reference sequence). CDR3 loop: CASSSATTGVNTEAFF. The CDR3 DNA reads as TGTGCCAGCAGCTCCGCCACTACGGGGGTGAACACTGAAGCTTTCTTT.